These 15 T cell receptor beta chains came from one sample sequenced in a study of blood T cell repertoires in COVID-19. Method: immunoSEQ multiplex PCR; TCRdb's copy keeps in-frame clones and lacks some. The table records 250,000 to 400,000 clones, more than 75% of them present only once. Sequenced: peripheral blood. Receptors were obtained from a man between 50 and 59 years old with active or convalescent COVID-19.

The V call is TRBV5-1, the J call TRBJ1-4; D remains ambiguous. V was trimmed by 4 bases and J by 0 bases, leaving 7 bases between them. CDR3 length: 14 amino acids. Germline CDR1 reads SGHRS; CDR2 reads YFSETQ. The CDR3 bases are TGCGCCAGCAGCCTACTTGCAACTAATGAAAAACTGTTTTTT. It encodes CASSLLATNEKLFF. The complete variable domain, with remaining parts taken from reference TRBV5-1 and TRBJ1-4, reads KAGVTQTPRYLIKTRGQQVTLSCSPISGHRSVSWYQQTPGQGLQFLFEYFSETQRNKGNFPGRFSGRQFSNSRSEMNVSTLELGDSALYLCASSLLATNEKLFFGSGTQLSVL.

The gene calls are TRBV6-2 or TRBV6-3 and TRBJ2-1; perhaps TRBD1 as D (5 bases). The CDR3 is made up of 15 amino acids. Germline V gives CDR1 MNHEY, CDR2 SVGEGT. V lost 2 bases and J 5 bases, leaving 13 bases between the germline ends. CDR3 residues: CASSYGASEDNEQFF. DNA of the CDR3: TGTGCCAGCAGTTACGGGGCCAGCGAAGACAATGAGCAGTTCTTC.

The gene calls are TRBV24-1 and TRBJ2-2, with D perhaps TRBD1 (6 bases). CDR1 and CDR2 (germline): KGHDR, SFDVKD. V dropped 5 bases and J dropped 4 bases, with 16 bases sitting between them. This CDR3 has 16 amino acids. CDR3 sequence (DNA): TGTGCCACCAGTGGGGTCTGGGCAGGGGCCACCGGGGAGCTGTTTTTT. Translated, it gives CATSGVWAGATGELFF.

This chain uses TRBV6-2 or TRBV6-3 with TRBJ2-3; 8 bases agree with TRBD1. After removal of 1 base from V and 4 bases from J, the junction contained 4 bases not matched to a gene. This CDR3 region has 15 residues. From germline, CDR1 is MNHEY and CDR2 SVGEGT. DNA for the CDR3: TGTGCCAGCAGTTACTTGCCAGGGGGCCCAGATACGCAGTATTTT. Translated, it gives CASSYLPGGPDTQYF.

The V and J genes are TRBV2 and TRBJ1-2; D ambiguous. Germline lookup yields CDR1 SNHLY and CDR2 FYNNEI. CDR3 length: 13 residues. Trimming stripped 0 bases from V and 4 bases from J, with 6 bases between. The CDR3, as DNA: TGTGCCAGCAGTGAAGCTATTCCCTATGGCTACACCTTC. Translation: CASSEAIPYGYTF. Full variable domain (remainder filled in from reference TRBV2 and TRBJ1-2): EPEVTQTPSHQVTQMGQEVILRCVPISNHLYFYWYRQILGQKVEFLVSFYNNEISEKSEIFDDQFSVERPDGSNFTLKIRSTKLEDSAMYFCASSEAIPYGYTFGSGTRLTVV.

The chain couples TRBV5-6 to TRBJ1-3; D perhaps matches TRBD1 (6 bases). Germline CDR1 reads SGHDT; CDR2 reads YYEEEE. The CDR3 runs 16 residues. Between the trimmed V and J ends, which lost 5 bases and 1 base, there was a span of 16 bases. The CDR3: CASSYNTGFSGNTIYF. The CDR3 region has the DNA TGTGCCAGCAGTTATAACACAGGGTTTTCTGGAAACACCATATATTTT.

The chain uses TRBV4-3 and TRBJ2-5; 9 positions match TRBD1. CDR3 length equals 14 residues. After removal of 4 bases from V and 4 bases from J, the junction contained 4 bases not matched to a gene. Germline CDR1 and CDR2: LGHNA and YSLEER. The CDR3 DNA follows: TGCGCCAGCAGCCCGGGGACAGGGAGAGAGACCCAGTACTTC. It encodes CASSPGTGRETQYF.

The J gene is TRBJ2-7, the V gene TRBV7-9, with D maybe TRBD1 (6 bases). CDR1 and CDR2 (germline): SEHNR, FQNEAQ (reference sequence). There are 14 residues in the CDR3. V dropped 5 bases and J dropped 0 bases, with 11 bases sitting between them. The CDR3 spells CASSGLGHSYEQYF. The CDR3 DNA reads as TGTGCCAGCAGCGGTTTGGGACACTCCTACGAGCAGTACTTC. Full variable domain (remainder filled in from reference TRBV7-9 and TRBJ2-7): DTGVSQNPRHKITKRGQNVTFRCDPISEHNRLYWYRQTLGQGPEFLTYFQNEAQLEKSRLLSDRFSAERPKGSFSTLEIQRTEQGDSAMYLCASSGLGHSYEQYFGPGTRLTVT.

The chain has TRBV5-4 and TRBJ2-5; 8 positions match TRBD1. Per germline, CDR1 SGHNT and CDR2 YYREEE (reference sequence). The CDR3 sequence is 14 residues long. Trimming cost V 2 bases and J 1 base; bases outside gene matches: 1. CDR3 sequence reads: CASSLQGVQETQYF. The CDR3 bases are TGTGCCAGCAGCTTACAGGGGGTCCAAGAGACCCAGTACTTC.

The chain joins TRBV4-2 to TRBJ1-5; D unresolved. V lost 0 bases to trimming and J lost 2 bases, with 11 bases between them. From germline, CDR1 is LGHNA and CDR2 YNFKEQ. The CDR3 runs to 16 residues. The CDR3 spells CASSQDRRPRNQPQHF. In DNA form, the CDR3 reads TGTGCCAGCAGCCAAGATCGGAGACCCCGCAATCAGCCCCAGCATTTT.

The chain joins TRBV18 to TRBJ2-1, with TRBD2 as a possible D gene (7 bases). The CDR3 totals 17 residues. The germline CDR1 and CDR2 sequences are KGHSH and LQKENI. The ends were cut back, 6 bases at V and 7 bases at J, with 25 bases in the middle. The CDR3 reads CASSRTDRTYGGNEQFF. CDR3 DNA: TGTGCCAGCTCCCGCACAGACAGGACCTACGGGGGGAATGAGCAGTTCTTC. The full variable domain, with the rest looked up from reference TRBV18 and TRBJ2-1, is NAGVMQNPRHLVRRRGQEARLRCSPMKGHSHVYWYRQLPEEGLKFMVYLQKENIIDESGMPKERFSAEFPKEGPSILRIQQVVRGDSAAYFCASSRTDRTYGGNEQFFGPGTRLTVL.

V usage is TRBV3-1 (or the pseudogene TRBV3-2) and J usage is TRBJ1-2; a possible D gene is TRBD1 (6 bases). Germline lookup yields CDR1 LGHDT and CDR2 YNNKEL (reference sequence). There are 14 residues in the CDR3. V shed 2 bases and J shed 3 bases, with 10 bases lying between them. CDR3 nucleotides: TGTGCCAGCAGCCAAACCGGGACACACTATGGCTACACCTTC. It yields the protein CASSQTGTHYGYTF.

The V gene is TRBV28, the J gene TRBJ2-2; 10 positions agree with TRBD1. This CDR3 is 16 amino acids long. The V gene end was trimmed by 6 bases and the J gene end by 4 bases; junction bases not matched to a gene: 8. CDR1 MDHEN and CDR2 SYDVKM come from the germline V gene. The CDR3 sequence is CASRGTGQGPTGELFF. The CDR3 region has the DNA TGTGCCAGCAGGGGGACGGGACAGGGGCCCACCGGGGAGCTGTTTTTT.

The rearrangement joins TRBV27 to TRBJ2-7, with 9 bases identical to TRBD1. Trimming removed 3 bases from V and 3 bases from J; junction bases left unmatched: 9. From germline, CDR1 is MNHEY and CDR2 SMNVEV (reference sequence). This CDR3 spans 16 amino acids. CDR3 DNA sequence: TGTGCCAGCAGTTTCCTCACGGGGACAGGGAGCTACGAGCAGTACTTC. It specifies CASSFLTGTGSYEQYF.

The gene calls are TRBV6-2 or TRBV6-3 and TRBJ1-5; D is ambiguous. The CDR3 is made up of 15 amino acids. The germline V gene encodes CDR1 MNHEY and CDR2 SVGEGT. V was cut by 2 bases and J by 5 bases, with 13 bases left in between. The DNA of the CDR3 is TGTGCCAGCAGTTACCCCCGAGACACATATCAGCCCCAGCATTTT. Translation: CASSYPRDTYQPQHF.